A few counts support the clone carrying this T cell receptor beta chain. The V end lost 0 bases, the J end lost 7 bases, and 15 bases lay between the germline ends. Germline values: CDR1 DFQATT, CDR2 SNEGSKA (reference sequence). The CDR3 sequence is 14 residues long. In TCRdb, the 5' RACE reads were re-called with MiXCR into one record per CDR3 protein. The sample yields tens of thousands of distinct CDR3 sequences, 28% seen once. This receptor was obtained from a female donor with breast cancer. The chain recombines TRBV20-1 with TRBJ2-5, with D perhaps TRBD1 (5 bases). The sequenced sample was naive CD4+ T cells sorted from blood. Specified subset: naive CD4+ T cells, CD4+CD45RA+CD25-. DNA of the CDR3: TGCAGTGCTAGAGATTTTGTCAGGGCTGGGACCCAGTACTTC. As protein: CSARDFVRAGTQYF.